The 32 T cell receptor beta chains below were found in one sample sequenced in a study of T cell responses to AZD1222 COVID-19 vaccine. Clones were sequenced by immunoSEQ multiplex PCR, and TCRdb holds only the in-frame ones, with some missing. The sample contains 200,000 or so clones, 85% to 95% of which appear only once. The sequencing used peripheral blood, collected on day 0 of AZD1222 vaccination. The receptors shown here come from an adult in good health.

This clone was picked up one time. The chain is built from TRBV3-1 (or the pseudogene TRBV3-2) and TRBJ1-2; 8 nucleotides align to TRBD1. V trimming: 5 bases; J trimming: 8 bases; junction bases outside the gene matches: 10. Per the germline V gene, CDR1 is LGHDT and CDR2 is YNNKEL (reference sequence). This CDR3 comprises 14 residues. Here the CDR3 reads CASSATRQGFGYTF. The CDR3 bases are TGTGCCAGCAGCGCGACGAGACAGGGGTTCGGCTACACCTTC.

The table lists this clone with many counts. The chain is built from TRBV7-9 and TRBJ2-3; 11 bases line up with TRBD2. The CDR3 loop spans 15 amino acids. Germline CDR1 and CDR2: SEHNR and FQNEAQ (reference sequence). V dropped 3 bases and J dropped 1; count of bases not matched to a gene: 0. CDR3 in DNA: TGTGCCAGCAGCTTTAGCGGGAGGGGCACAGATACGCAGTATTTT. Its translation is CASSFSGRGTDTQYF. The whole variable domain, filled in from reference TRBV7-9 and TRBJ2-3, reads DTGVSQNPRHKITKRGQNVTFRCDPISEHNRLYWYRQTLGQGPEFLTYFQNEAQLEKSRLLSDRFSAERPKGSFSTLEIQRTEQGDSAMYLCASSFSGRGTDTQYFGPGTRLTVL.

The chain has TRBV7-9 and TRBJ2-1, with D tentatively TRBD2 (6 bases). V was clipped by 10 bases and J by 0 bases, with 13 bases between them. This CDR3 has 14 residues. Germline V lookup: CDR1 SEHNR, CDR2 FQNEAQ (reference sequence). The CDR3 is CAIGGTSSYNEQFF. CDR3 nucleotide sequence: TGTGCCATCGGGGGTACTAGCTCCTACAATGAGCAGTTCTTC. The entire variable domain, with the rest obtained from reference TRBV7-9 and TRBJ2-1, is as follows: DTGVSQNPRHKITKRGQNVTFRCDPISEHNRLYWYRQTLGQGPEFLTYFQNEAQLEKSRLLSDRFSAERPKGSFSTLEIQRTEQGDSAMYLCAIGGTSSYNEQFFGPGTRLTVL.

The rearrangement links TRBV7-9 to TRBJ2-2; a possible D gene is TRBD2 (6 bases). V was shortened by 5 bases and J by 10 bases, with 14 bases between the two germline ends. CDR3 length: 13 amino acids. Per germline, CDR1 SEHNR and CDR2 FQNEAQ (reference sequence). CDR3 DNA sequence: TGTGCCAGCAGCCATGAGAGGGAGGAGGAGCTGTTTTTT. Translating gives CASSHEREEELFF.

The CDR3 nucleotides read TGTGCCAGCAGTTTTGGGACAGGGCCCTTTGGCTACACCTTC. Amino acid sequence: CASSFGTGPFGYTF. The chain carries TRBV28 and TRBJ1-2; 9 nucleotides agree with TRBD1. Germline CDR1 MDHEN, CDR2 SYDVKM. CDR3 length: 14 amino acids. Trimming took 3 bases from V and 7 from J; bases not matched to a gene: 6.

The CDR3 spells CASRSVYGTSGHEQYF. In nucleotides, the CDR3 is TGTGCCAGCAGGTCGGTCTACGGGACTAGCGGCCACGAGCAGTACTTC. The chain links TRBV28 to TRBJ2-7; 11 bases map to TRBD2. V shed 6 bases, J shed 5 bases, and the junction held 12 bases outside the gene matches. CDR3 length: 16 residues. The germline CDR1 and CDR2 sequences are MDHEN and SYDVKM. Full variable domain (rest looked up from reference TRBV28 and TRBJ2-7): DVKVTQSSRYLVKRTGEKVFLECVQDMDHENMFWYRQDPGLGLRLIYFSYDVKMKEKGDIPEGYSVSREKKERFSLILESASTNQTSMYLCASRSVYGTSGHEQYFGPGTRLTVT.

The chain links TRBV28 to TRBJ1-6, with 10 bases that match TRBD1. V dropped 3 bases and J dropped 9; count of bases not matched to a gene: 11. The germline V gene encodes CDR1 MDHEN and CDR2 SYDVKM. The CDR3 spans 17 residues. The CDR3 DNA reads as TGTGCCAGCAGTTTGGGGACAGGGGCCCTCCTGGGTTCACCCCTCCACTTT. This gives the protein CASSLGTGALLGSPLHF.

CDR3 nucleotides: TGTGCCAGCAGGAGGACAGGGGGATACCAGCCCCAGCATTTT. Translation gives CASRRTGGYQPQHF. V usage is TRBV2 and J usage is TRBJ1-5; 10 bases fit TRBD1. Per germline, CDR1 SNHLY and CDR2 FYNNEI. With 6 bases clipped from V and 7 bases from J, the junction kept 6 bases outside the gene matches. The CDR3 contains 14 residues.

The chain uses TRBV5-1 and TRBJ2-5; unclear D gene. V lost 2 bases and J lost 4, with 3 bases in between. Germline V gene data show CDR1 as SGHRS and CDR2 as YFSETQ. The CDR3 has 11 amino acids. The CDR3 nucleotides are TGCGCCAGCAGCTTTGCAGAGACCCAGTACTTC. Protein sequence: CASSFAETQYF.

V is TRBV7-9 and J is TRBJ2-5, with D tentatively TRBD1 (6 bases). CDR1 SEHNR and CDR2 FQNEAQ come from the germline V gene (reference sequence). The V end lost 6 bases, the J end lost 4 bases, and 27 bases lay between the germline ends. This CDR3 is built from 18 residues. In DNA, the CDR3 is TGTGCCAGCAGACCCAGACAGGTAAGGATACAGAAGACAGAGACCCAGTACTTC. Protein: CASRPRQVRIQKTETQYF.

This sequence joins TRBV19 and TRBJ1-5; possibly TRBD1 for D (6 bases). Germline values: CDR1 LNHDA, CDR2 SQIVND (reference sequence). CDR3 size: 13 residues. Deletions cut 11 bases from V and 4 bases from J, with 15 bases between. The CDR3, as DNA: TGTGCCGGCGTTCCAGGGGAGAATCAGCCCCAGCATTTT. Translation: CAGVPGENQPQHF. Full variable domain (rest looked up from reference TRBV19 and TRBJ1-5): DGGITQSPKYLFRKEGQNVTLSCEQNLNHDAMYWYRQDPGQGLRLIYYSQIVNDFQKGDIAEGYSVSREKKESFPLTVTSAQKNPTAFYLCAGVPGENQPQHFGDGTRLSIL.

The chain is built from TRBV29-1 and TRBJ2-7; D remains ambiguous. The CDR3 has 12 residues. V dropped 2 bases and J dropped 3 bases, with 8 bases sitting between them. CDR1 is SQVTM, CDR2 ANQGSEA, per germline. CDR3 residues: CSVENRGYEQYF. The CDR3 DNA reads as TGCAGCGTTGAAAATCGCGGCTACGAGCAGTACTTC.

V gene TRBV11-2 combines with J gene TRBJ2-1; D is perhaps TRBD1 or TRBD2 (5 bases each). Per germline, CDR1 SGHAT and CDR2 FQNNGV. The CDR3 extends over 15 amino acids. V lost 5 bases and J lost 7, with 18 bases in between. As DNA, the CDR3 is TGTGCCAGCAGCCGAGTCGGGGCCCTTAGGAATGAGCAGTTCTTC. Amino acids: CASSRVGALRNEQFF. The whole variable domain, remainder taken from reference TRBV11-2 and TRBJ2-1, is EAGVAQSPRYKIIEKRQSVAFWCNPISGHATLYWYQQILGQGPKLLIQFQNNGVVDDSQLPKDRFSAERLKGVDSTLKIQPAKLEDSAVYLCASSRVGALRNEQFFGPGTRLTVL.

The V and J genes are TRBV24-1 and TRBJ2-3; D not certain. This CDR3 has 14 residues. Germline CDR1 is KGHDR and CDR2 is SFDVKD. V lost 8 bases and J lost 1, with 12 bases in between. The CDR3 loop is CATTPPNRTDTQYF. Here the CDR3 DNA reads TGTGCCACCACCCCCCCGAATCGCACAGATACGCAGTATTTT.

CDR3 region: CASSEALGYYNYGYTF. For the CDR3, the DNA is TGTGCCAGCAGTGAAGCGCTGGGCTATTATAACTATGGCTACACCTTC. This chain links TRBV6-1 with TRBJ1-2; D not certain. V was trimmed by 0 bases and J by 1 base, leaving 12 bases between them. The germline CDR1 and CDR2 sequences are MNHNS and SASEGT. There are 16 residues in the CDR3.

To note about this clone: The identical CDR3 is also encoded by other nucleotide sequences in the sample. The chain links TRBV10-3 to TRBJ1-5; 7 bases line up with TRBD1. The V segment lost 0 bases and the J segment 2 bases; nucleotides outside the gene matches: 4. The V gene's germline CDR1 is ENHRY and CDR2 SYGVKD. CDR3 length: 16 residues. The CDR3 loop is CAISESRQGGNQPQHF. DNA for the CDR3: TGTGCCATCAGTGAGTCGAGGCAGGGGGGCAATCAGCCCCAGCATTTT.

The rearrangement joins TRBV18 to TRBJ1-1; 10 bases agree with TRBD1. With V trimmed by 4 bases and J by 10 bases, 9 bases remained unmatched. Germline V gene lookup returns CDR1 KGHSH and CDR2 LQKENI. The CDR3 length is 14 residues. CDR3 loop: CASSRGTGDFVAFF. The CDR3 coding sequence is TGTGCCAGCTCACGAGGGACAGGGGATTTCGTAGCTTTCTTT.

V gene TRBV6-5 combines with J gene TRBJ2-3, with D possibly TRBD1 on 5 matching bases. Germline loops: CDR1 MNHEY, CDR2 SVGAGI. The V end was cut by 8 bases, the J end by 4 bases, with 19 bases between. This CDR3 is built from 15 residues. The CDR3 DNA reads as TGTGCCAGCCAAGCAGTAGGGGCGGCCTCAGATACGCAGTATTTT. As protein: CASQAVGAASDTQYF.

The chain employs TRBV29-1 and TRBJ1-2, with TRBD1 identical over 7 bases. This CDR3 has 14 residues. From germline, CDR1 is SQVTM and CDR2 ANQGSEA. V lost 5 bases to trimming and J lost 5 bases; unmatched junction nucleotides: 11. The DNA of the CDR3 is TGCAGCGTTCCGGGACAGACGTTTTCTTATGGCTACACCTTC. This gives the protein CSVPGQTFSYGYTF. Drawing the rest from reference TRBV29-1 and TRBJ1-2, the complete variable domain is SAVISQKPSRDICQRGTSLTIQCQVDSQVTMMFWYRQQPGQSLTLIATANQGSEATYESGFVIDKFPISRPNLTFSTLTVSNMSPEDSSIYLCSVPGQTFSYGYTFGSGTRLTVV.

V is TRBV6-2 or TRBV6-3 and J is TRBJ1-6, with D unresolved. CDR3 length equals 11 residues. Germline assignment: CDR1 MNHEY and CDR2 SVGEGT. Trimming left V 4 bases short and J 13 bases short, with 8 bases between. This CDR3 reads CASSSSSPLHF. The DNA for the CDR3 is TGTGCCAGCAGTTCGTCCTCCCCCCTCCACTTT.

CDR3 bases: TGTGCCAGCAGCCCAAGGACGGGGCAAGAGACCCAGTACTTC. It translates to CASSPRTGQETQYF. The V call is TRBV5-4, the J call TRBJ2-5, with D maybe TRBD2 (5 bases). In germline, CDR1 is SGHNT, CDR2 YYREEE (reference sequence). The length of the CDR3 is 14 residues. V dropped 4 bases and J dropped 2 bases, with 12 bases sitting between them.

The rearrangement joins TRBV2 to TRBJ1-5; 7 positions match TRBD1. CDR1 and CDR2 from the germline V gene are SNHLY and FYNNEI. With 2 bases clipped from V and 5 bases from J, the junction kept 9 bases outside the gene matches. The CDR3 runs to 16 residues. The CDR3 sequence: CASSEPIKTGHQPQHF. CDR3 coding DNA: TGTGCCAGCAGTGAACCCATCAAGACAGGGCATCAGCCCCAGCATTTT.

The chain carries TRBV19 and TRBJ2-7; TRBD1 aligns across 8 bases. Trimming removed 0 bases from V and 5 bases from J; junction bases left unmatched: 9. Per the germline V gene, CDR1 is LNHDA and CDR2 is SQIVND (reference sequence). The CDR3 covers 16 residues. The CDR3 protein is CASSIDMGTGWDEQYF. The CDR3 bases are TGTGCCAGTAGTATAGATATGGGGACAGGATGGGACGAGCAGTACTTC.

The genes are TRBV27 and TRBJ2-2; D gene uncertain. CDR1 and CDR2 from the germline V gene are MNHEY and SMNVEV (reference sequence). CDR3 length equals 13 residues. Trimming left V 5 bases short and J 1 base short, with 5 bases between. CDR3 in DNA: TGTGCCAGCAGTCTACGGAACACCGGGGAGCTGTTTTTT. It is translated as CASSLRNTGELFF.

This clone was counted once. This chain uses TRBV20-1 with TRBJ2-3; D not resolved. Germline CDR1 DFQATT, CDR2 SNEGSKA (reference sequence). The CDR3 sequence is 14 residues long. Trimming pared 3 bases from V and 1 base from J, leaving 11 bases between. This CDR3 reads CSASPGHRTDTQYF. Written as DNA, the CDR3 is TGCAGTGCTAGTCCGGGTCACCGCACAGATACGCAGTATTTT.

V usage is TRBV29-1 and J usage is TRBJ1-1, with D perhaps TRBD1 (6 bases). CDR1 is SQVTM and CDR2 is ANQGSEA in the germline V gene. This CDR3 region has 13 residues. V was shortened by 7 bases and J by 1 base, with 13 bases between the two germline ends. CDR3 sequence (DNA): TGCAGCGCCCTAATACAGGGGAACACTGAAGCTTTCTTT. Protein product: CSALIQGNTEAFF.

The gene calls are TRBV2 and TRBJ2-7; possibly TRBD1 for D (6 bases). The germline CDR1 and CDR2 sequences are SNHLY and FYNNEI. V gave up 6 bases and J gave up 2 bases, with 17 bases separating them. The CDR3 covers 15 residues. CDR3 nucleotides: TGTGCCAGCAGAGCTCTCGGACAGACACCCTACGAGCAGTACTTC. Residues: CASRALGQTPYEQYF.

CDR3 residues: CSVEFRGTEQYF. CDR3 DNA: TGCAGCGTTGAATTTAGGGGAACCGAGCAGTACTTC. The V and J genes are TRBV29-1 and TRBJ2-7; possibly TRBD1 for D (5 bases). V was cut by 2 bases and J by 6 bases, with 11 bases left in between. Germline V CDR1 and CDR2: SQVTM, ANQGSEA. The length of the CDR3 is 12 residues.

V gene TRBV20-1 combines with J gene TRBJ1-5; tentatively, D is TRBD1 (5 bases). The CDR3 contains 11 residues. Trimming took 6 bases from V and 6 from J, leaving 9 bases between them. Germline V gene data show CDR1 as DFQATT and CDR2 as SNEGSKA (reference sequence). DNA of the CDR3: TGCAGTGCACGGCAGGGTCAGCCCCAGCATTTT. It is translated as CSARQGQPQHF.

The J gene is TRBJ2-1, the V gene TRBV20-1; the D call may be TRBD1 or TRBD2 (6 bases each). The germline V gene has CDR1 DFQATT and CDR2 SNEGSKA (reference sequence). Trimming removed 6 bases at V and 2 bases at J, with 17 bases between. CDR3 size: 15 residues. The CDR3 reads CSASPPRGAYNEQFF. DNA of the CDR3: TGCAGTGCGAGTCCCCCTAGGGGGGCCTACAATGAGCAGTTCTTC.

The V call is TRBV7-2, the J call TRBJ2-6; D uncertain. The length of the CDR3 is 13 residues. Trimming removed 5 bases at V and 4 bases at J, with 6 bases between. Looked up from germline, CDR1 is SGHTA and CDR2 is FQGNSA. As DNA, the CDR3 is TGTGCCAGCAGCGTAAACGGGGCCAACGTCCTGACTTTC. Translating it yields CASSVNGANVLTF.

J is TRBJ1-5 and V is TRBV7-2; D call uncertain. The V and J ends lost 4 bases and 5 bases respectively, with 15 bases between them. Germline V lookup: CDR1 SGHTA, CDR2 FQGNSA. The CDR3 covers 15 residues. The CDR3 DNA follows: TGTGCCAGCAGCTCTACTAGGGAAATTGATCAGCCCCAGCATTTT. Its protein is CASSSTREIDQPQHF.